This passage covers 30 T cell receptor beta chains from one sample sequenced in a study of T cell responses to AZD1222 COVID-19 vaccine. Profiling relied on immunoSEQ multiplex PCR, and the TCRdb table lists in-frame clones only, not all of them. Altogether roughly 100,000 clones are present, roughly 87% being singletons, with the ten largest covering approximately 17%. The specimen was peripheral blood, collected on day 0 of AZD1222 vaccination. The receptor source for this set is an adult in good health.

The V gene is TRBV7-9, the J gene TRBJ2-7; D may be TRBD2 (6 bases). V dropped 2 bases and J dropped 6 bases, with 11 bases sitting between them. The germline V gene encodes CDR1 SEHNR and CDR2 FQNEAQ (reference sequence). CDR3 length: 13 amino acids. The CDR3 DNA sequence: TGTGCCAGCAGCTTATGGGGGGAAATCGAGCAGTACTTC. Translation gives CASSLWGEIEQYF. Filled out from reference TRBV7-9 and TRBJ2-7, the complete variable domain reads DTGVSQNPRHKITKRGQNVTFRCDPISEHNRLYWYRQTLGQGPEFLTYFQNEAQLEKSRLLSDRFSAERPKGSFSTLEIQRTEQGDSAMYLCASSLWGEIEQYFGPGTRLTVT.

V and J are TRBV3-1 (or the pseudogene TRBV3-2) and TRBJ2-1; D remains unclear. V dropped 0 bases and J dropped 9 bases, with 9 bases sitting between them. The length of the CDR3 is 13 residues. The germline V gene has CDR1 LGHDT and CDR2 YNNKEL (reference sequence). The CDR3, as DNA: TGTGCCAGCAGCCAAGATACTTGGGGTGAGCAGTTCTTC. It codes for CASSQDTWGEQFF.

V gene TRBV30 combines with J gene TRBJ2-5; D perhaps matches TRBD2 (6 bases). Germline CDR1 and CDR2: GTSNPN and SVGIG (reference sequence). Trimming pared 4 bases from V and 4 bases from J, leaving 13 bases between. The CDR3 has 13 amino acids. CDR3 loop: CAWTLAEGETQYF. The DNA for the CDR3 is TGTGCCTGGACACTAGCAGAGGGAGAGACCCAGTACTTC.

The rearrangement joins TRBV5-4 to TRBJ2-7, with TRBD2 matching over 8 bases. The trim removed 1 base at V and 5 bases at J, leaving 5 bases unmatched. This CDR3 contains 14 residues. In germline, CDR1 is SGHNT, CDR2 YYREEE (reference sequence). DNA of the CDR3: TGTGCCAGCAGCTTGAGCGGGAGTCTTCACGAGCAGTACTTC. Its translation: CASSLSGSLHEQYF.

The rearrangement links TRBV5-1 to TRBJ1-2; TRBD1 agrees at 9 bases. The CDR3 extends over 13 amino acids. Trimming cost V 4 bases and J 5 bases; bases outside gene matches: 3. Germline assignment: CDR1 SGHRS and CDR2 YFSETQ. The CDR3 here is CASSLDRGYGYTF. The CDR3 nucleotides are TGCGCCAGCAGCCTGGACAGGGGTTATGGCTACACCTTC.

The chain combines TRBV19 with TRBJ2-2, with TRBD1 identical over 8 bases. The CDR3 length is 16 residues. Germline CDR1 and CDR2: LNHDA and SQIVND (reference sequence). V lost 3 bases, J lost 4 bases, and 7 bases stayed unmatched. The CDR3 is CASSISPGTGTGELFF. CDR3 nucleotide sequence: TGTGCCAGTAGTATCTCCCCCGGGACAGGCACCGGGGAGCTGTTTTTT.

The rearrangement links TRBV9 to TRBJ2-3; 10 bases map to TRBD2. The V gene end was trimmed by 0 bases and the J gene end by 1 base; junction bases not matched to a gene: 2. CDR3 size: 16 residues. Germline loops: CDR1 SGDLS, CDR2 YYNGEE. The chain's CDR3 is CASSVGTSGGTDTQYF. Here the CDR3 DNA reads TGTGCCAGCAGCGTAGGGACTAGCGGAGGCACAGATACGCAGTATTTT.

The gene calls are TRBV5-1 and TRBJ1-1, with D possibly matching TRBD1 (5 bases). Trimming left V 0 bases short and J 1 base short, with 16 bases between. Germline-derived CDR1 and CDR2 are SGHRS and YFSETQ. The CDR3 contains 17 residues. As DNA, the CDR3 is TGCGCCAGCAGCTTGGCCTTGGCAGGGAGGGCGAACACTGAAGCTTTCTTT. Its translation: CASSLALAGRANTEAFF.

The CDR3 reads CASSFGPRPGPSLAGGLPYEQYF. CDR3 sequence (DNA): TGTGCCAGCAGTTTCGGCCCCCGGCCGGGACCCTCACTAGCGGGAGGGCTCCCCTACGAGCAGTACTTC. The V call is TRBV28, the J call TRBJ2-7; 13 bases fit TRBD2. Trimming at V came to 3 bases and at J to 2 bases, leaving 25 bases not matched to a gene. The CDR3 is 23 residues long. In germline, CDR1 is MDHEN, CDR2 SYDVKM. The full variable domain, rest sourced from reference TRBV28 and TRBJ2-7, is DVKVTQSSRYLVKRTGEKVFLECVQDMDHENMFWYRQDPGLGLRLIYFSYDVKMKEKGDIPEGYSVSREKKERFSLILESASTNQTSMYLCASSFGPRPGPSLAGGLPYEQYFGPGTRLTVT.

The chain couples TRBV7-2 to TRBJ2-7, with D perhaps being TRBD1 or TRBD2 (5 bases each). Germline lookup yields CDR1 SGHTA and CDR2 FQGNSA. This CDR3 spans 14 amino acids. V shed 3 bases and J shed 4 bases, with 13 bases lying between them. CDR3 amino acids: CASSLSSGAYEQYF. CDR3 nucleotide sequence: TGTGCCAGCAGCTTGTCCTCCGGGGCTTACGAGCAGTACTTC. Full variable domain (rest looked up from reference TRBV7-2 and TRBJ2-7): GAGVSQSPSNKVTEKGKDVELRCDPISGHTALYWYRQSLGQGLEFLIYFQGNSAPDKSGLPSDRFSAERTGGSVSTLTIQRTQQEDSAVYLCASSLSSGAYEQYFGPGTRLTVT.

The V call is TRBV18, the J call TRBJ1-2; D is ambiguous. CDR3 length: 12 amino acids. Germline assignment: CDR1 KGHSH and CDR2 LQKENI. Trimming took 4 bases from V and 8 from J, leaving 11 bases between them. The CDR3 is CASSLTGGGYTF. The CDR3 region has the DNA TGTGCCAGCTCACTGACCGGCGGAGGCTACACCTTC. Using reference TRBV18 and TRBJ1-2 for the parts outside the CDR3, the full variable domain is NAGVMQNPRHLVRRRGQEARLRCSPMKGHSHVYWYRQLPEEGLKFMVYLQKENIIDESGMPKERFSAEFPKEGPSILRIQQVVRGDSAAYFCASSLTGGGYTFGSGTRLTVV.

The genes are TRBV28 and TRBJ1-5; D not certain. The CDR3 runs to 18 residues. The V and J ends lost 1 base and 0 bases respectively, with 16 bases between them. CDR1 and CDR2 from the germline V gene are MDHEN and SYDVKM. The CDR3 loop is CASSLFMADMYSNQPQHF. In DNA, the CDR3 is TGTGCCAGCAGTTTATTTATGGCAGACATGTATAGCAATCAGCCCCAGCATTTT.

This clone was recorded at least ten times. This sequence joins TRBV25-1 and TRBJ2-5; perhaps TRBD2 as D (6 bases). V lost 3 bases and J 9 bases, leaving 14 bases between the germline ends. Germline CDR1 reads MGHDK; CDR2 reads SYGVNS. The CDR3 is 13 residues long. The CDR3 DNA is TGTGCCAGCAGTGACATCCTTCCGGGGGCCCAGTACTTC. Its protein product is CASSDILPGAQYF. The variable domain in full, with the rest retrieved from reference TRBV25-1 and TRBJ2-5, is EADIYQTPRYLVIGTGKKITLECSQTMGHDKMYWYQQDPGMELHLIHYSYGVNSTEKGDLSSESTVSRIRTEHFPLTLESARPSHTSQYLCASSDILPGAQYFGPGTRLLVL.

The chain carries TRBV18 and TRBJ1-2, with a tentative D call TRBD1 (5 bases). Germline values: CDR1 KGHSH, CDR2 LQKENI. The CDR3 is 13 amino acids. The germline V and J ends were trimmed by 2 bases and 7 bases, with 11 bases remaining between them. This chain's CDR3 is CASSPEGVSGYTF. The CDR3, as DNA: TGTGCCAGCTCACCAGAAGGGGTTTCTGGCTACACCTTC.

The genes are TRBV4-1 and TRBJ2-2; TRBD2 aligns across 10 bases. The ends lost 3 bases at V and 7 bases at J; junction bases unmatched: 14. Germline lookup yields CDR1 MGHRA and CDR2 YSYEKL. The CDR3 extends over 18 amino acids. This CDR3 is CASSQLAGVTFPGGELFF. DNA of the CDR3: TGCGCCAGCAGCCAGCTAGCGGGAGTTACCTTTCCTGGCGGGGAGCTGTTTTTT.

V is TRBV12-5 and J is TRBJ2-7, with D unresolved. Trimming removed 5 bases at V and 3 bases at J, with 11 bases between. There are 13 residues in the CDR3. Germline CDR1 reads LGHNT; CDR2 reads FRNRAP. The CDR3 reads CASGLPELYEQYF. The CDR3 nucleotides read TGTGCTAGTGGTCTCCCAGAGCTCTACGAGCAGTACTTC.

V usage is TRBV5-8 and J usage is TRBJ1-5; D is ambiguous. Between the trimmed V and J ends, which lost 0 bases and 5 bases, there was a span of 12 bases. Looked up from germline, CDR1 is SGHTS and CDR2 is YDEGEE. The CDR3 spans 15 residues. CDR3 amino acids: CASSLGFEGYQPQHF. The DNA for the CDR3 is TGTGCCAGCAGCTTGGGATTTGAGGGCTATCAGCCCCAGCATTTT.

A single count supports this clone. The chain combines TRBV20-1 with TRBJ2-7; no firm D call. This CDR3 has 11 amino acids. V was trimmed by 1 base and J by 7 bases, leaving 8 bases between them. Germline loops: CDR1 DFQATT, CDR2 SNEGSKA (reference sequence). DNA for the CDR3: TGCAGTGCTAGAGTCTATAGGGAGCAGTACTTC. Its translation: CSARVYREQYF.

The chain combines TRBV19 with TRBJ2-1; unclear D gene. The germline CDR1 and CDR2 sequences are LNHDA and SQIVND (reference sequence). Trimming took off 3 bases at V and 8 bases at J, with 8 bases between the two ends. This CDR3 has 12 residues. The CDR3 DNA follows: TGTGCCAGTAGTATGGGCGACCATGAGCAGTTCTTC. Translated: CASSMGDHEQFF.

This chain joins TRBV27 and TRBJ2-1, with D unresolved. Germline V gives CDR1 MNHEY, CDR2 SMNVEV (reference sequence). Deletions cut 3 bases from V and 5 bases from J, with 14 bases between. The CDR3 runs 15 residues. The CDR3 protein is CASSFRFPVDNEQFF. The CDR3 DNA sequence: TGTGCCAGCAGTTTTAGGTTCCCGGTCGACAATGAGCAGTTCTTC.

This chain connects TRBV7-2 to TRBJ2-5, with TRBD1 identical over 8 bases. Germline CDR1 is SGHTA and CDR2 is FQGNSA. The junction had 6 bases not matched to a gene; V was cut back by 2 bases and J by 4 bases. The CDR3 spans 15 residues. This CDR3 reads CASSLYPDRGETQYF. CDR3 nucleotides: TGTGCCAGCAGCTTATACCCCGACAGGGGAGAGACCCAGTACTTC.

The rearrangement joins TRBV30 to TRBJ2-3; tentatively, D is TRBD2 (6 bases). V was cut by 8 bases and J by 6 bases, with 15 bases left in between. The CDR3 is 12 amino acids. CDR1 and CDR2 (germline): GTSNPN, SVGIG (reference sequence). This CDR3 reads CAGRTGGDTQYF. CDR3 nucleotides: TGTGCCGGCAGGACTGGGGGGGATACGCAGTATTTT.

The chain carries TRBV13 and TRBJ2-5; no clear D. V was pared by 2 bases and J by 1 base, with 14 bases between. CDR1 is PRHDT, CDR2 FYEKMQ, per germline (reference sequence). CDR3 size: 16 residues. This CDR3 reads CASSLFLGELQETQYF. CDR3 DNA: TGTGCCAGCAGCTTATTTTTGGGTGAGCTCCAAGAGACCCAGTACTTC.

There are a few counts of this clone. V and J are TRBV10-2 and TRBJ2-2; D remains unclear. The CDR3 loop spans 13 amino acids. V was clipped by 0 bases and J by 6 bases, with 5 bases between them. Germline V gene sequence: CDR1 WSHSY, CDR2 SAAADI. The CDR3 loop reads CASSESGSGELFF. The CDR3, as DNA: TGCGCCAGCAGTGAGTCGGGGTCCGGGGAGCTGTTTTTT.

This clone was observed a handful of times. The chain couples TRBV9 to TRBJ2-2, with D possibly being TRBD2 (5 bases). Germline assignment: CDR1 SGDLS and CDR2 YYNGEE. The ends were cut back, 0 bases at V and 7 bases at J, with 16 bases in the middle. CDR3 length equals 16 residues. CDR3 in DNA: TGTGCCAGCAGCGTAGGGGCTAGCCCCATTTACGGGGAGCTGTTTTTT. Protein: CASSVGASPIYGELFF. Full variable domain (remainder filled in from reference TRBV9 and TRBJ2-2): DSGVTQTPKHLITATGQRVTLRCSPRSGDLSVYWYQQSLDQGLQFLIQYYNGEERAKGNILERFSAQQFPDLHSELNLSSLELGDSALYFCASSVGASPIYGELFFGEGSRLTVL.

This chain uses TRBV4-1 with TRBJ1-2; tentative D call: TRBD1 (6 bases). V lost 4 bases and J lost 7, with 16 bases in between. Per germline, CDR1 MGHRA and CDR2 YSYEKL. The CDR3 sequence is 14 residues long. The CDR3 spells CASSPSRQVGGYTF. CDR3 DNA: TGCGCCAGCAGCCCGTCAAGACAGGTCGGTGGCTACACCTTC.

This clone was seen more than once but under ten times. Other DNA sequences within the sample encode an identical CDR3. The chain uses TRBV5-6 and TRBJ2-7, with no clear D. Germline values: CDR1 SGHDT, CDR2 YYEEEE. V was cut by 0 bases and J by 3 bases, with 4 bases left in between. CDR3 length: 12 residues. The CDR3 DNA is TGTGCCAGCAGCTTGGGCAACTACGAGCAGTACTTC. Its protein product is CASSLGNYEQYF.

CDR3 DNA: TGTGCCAGCAGTGTAATGGGGAAGGCTGAAGCTTTCTTT. It specifies CASSVMGKAEAFF. J is TRBJ1-1 and V is TRBV2; D remains ambiguous. Between the trimmed V and J ends, which lost 4 bases and 6 bases, there was a span of 12 bases. The germline gives CDR1 SNHLY, CDR2 FYNNEI. There are 13 residues in the CDR3.

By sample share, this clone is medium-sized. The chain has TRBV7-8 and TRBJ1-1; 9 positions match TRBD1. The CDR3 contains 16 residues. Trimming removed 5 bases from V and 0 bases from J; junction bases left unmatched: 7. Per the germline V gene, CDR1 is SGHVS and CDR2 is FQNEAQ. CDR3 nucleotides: TGTGCCAGCAGCCCCACCGGACAGGGGATGAACACTGAAGCTTTCTTT. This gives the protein CASSPTGQGMNTEAFF.

As DNA, the CDR3 is TGTGCCAGCAGCGTAGAACAGGGTGCCTACGAGCAGTACTTC. Amino acids: CASSVEQGAYEQYF. The chain recombines TRBV9 with TRBJ2-7; D may be TRBD1 (6 bases). V was cut by 0 bases and J by 2 bases, with 9 bases left in between. The CDR3 is 14 amino acids. From germline, CDR1 is SGDLS and CDR2 YYNGEE.